This note documents a single T cell receptor (beta chain) sequence. Its antigen is still unknown. This specimen comes from a study of T-cell memory formation after mild COVID-19. Study information: TCR clusters largely stayed donor specific.

TCRdb called the 5' RACE reads again in MiXCR, with one record for every CDR3 protein. Of around 510,000 distinct CDR3 sequences listed, roughly 21% are singletons. Study observations and caveats: CD4+ clones that contracted lay mainly in CM and EM; CD8+ ones lay in EMRA. Some clones that responded were present in memory (sampled pre-infection), which suggests cross-reactive memory joined.

Sequenced: PBMCs or a T cell subset sorted from them (not recorded which). This sequence was found in an adult woman who had mild COVID-19 (a few samples of this study predate the infection). Cell type and time point are not known.

For the CDR3, the DNA is TGCAGTGCTACCCCCCCTGGACTAGGGGAATCGGGGGAGCTGTTTTTT. Its translation is CSATPPGLGESGELFF. The V gene is TRBV20-1, the J gene TRBJ2-2; 7 positions match TRBD2. V trimming: 4 bases; J trimming: 8 bases; junction bases outside the gene matches: 16. The CDR3 sequence is 16 residues long. From germline, CDR1 is DFQATT and CDR2 SNEGSKA (reference sequence).